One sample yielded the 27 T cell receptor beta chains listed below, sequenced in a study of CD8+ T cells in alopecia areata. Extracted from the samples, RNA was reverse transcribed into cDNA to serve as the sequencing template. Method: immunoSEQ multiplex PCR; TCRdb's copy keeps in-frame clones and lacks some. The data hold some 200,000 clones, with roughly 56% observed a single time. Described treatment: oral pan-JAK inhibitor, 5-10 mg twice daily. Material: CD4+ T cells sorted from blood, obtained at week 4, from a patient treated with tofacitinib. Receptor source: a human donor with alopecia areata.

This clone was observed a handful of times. The CDR3 coding sequence is TGCAGCGCAACGGTACAGCCCCTTGACAAACTGTTTTTT. The encoded protein is CSATVQPLDKLFF. The genes are TRBV29-1 and TRBJ1-4; no reliable D call. CDR1 and CDR2 from the germline V gene are SQVTM and ANQGSEA. This CDR3 spans 13 amino acids. The ends were cut back, 7 bases at V and 11 bases at J, with 20 bases in the middle.

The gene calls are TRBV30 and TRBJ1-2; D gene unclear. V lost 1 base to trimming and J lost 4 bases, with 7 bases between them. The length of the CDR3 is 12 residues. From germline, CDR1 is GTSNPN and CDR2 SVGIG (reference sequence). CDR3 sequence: CAWSEGGYGYTF. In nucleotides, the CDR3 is TGTGCCTGGAGTGAAGGAGGCTATGGCTACACCTTC.

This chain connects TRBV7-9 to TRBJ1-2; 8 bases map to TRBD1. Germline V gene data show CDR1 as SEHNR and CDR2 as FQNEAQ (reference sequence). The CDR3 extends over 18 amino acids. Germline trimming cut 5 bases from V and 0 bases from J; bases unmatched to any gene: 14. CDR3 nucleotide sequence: TGTGCCAGCAGCCGCGGCCTTAGTACGGACAGGGCTAACTATGGCTACACCTTC. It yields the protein CASSRGLSTDRANYGYTF.

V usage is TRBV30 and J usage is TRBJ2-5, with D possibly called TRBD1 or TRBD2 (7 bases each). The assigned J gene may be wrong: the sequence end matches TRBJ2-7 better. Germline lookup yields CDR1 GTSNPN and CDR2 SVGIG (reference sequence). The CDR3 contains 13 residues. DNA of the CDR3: TGTGCCTGGAATCGGGAGGCAGGGGGCGAGCAGTACTTC. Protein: CAWNREAGGEQYF.

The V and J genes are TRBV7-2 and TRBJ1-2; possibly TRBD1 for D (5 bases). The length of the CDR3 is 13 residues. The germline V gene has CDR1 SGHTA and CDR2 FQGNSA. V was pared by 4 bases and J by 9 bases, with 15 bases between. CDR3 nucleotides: TGTGCCAGCAGCTCCGGGACCGTCCAGAGCTACACCTTC. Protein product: CASSSGTVQSYTF.

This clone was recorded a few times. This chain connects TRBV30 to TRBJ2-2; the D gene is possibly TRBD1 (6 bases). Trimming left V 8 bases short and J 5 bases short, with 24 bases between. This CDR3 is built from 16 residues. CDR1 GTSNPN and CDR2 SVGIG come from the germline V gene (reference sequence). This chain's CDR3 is CAGRFTGTLLTGELFF. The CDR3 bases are TGTGCCGGAAGGTTTACCGGGACACTTCTTACCGGGGAGCTGTTTTTT.

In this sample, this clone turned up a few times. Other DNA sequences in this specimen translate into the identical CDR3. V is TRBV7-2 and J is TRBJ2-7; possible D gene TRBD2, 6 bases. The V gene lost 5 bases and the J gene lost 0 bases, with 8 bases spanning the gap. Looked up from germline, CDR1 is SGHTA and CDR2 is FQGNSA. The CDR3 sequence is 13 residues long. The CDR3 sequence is CASSAGRSYEQYF. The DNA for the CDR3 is TGTGCCAGCAGCGCGGGACGCTCCTACGAGCAGTACTTC.

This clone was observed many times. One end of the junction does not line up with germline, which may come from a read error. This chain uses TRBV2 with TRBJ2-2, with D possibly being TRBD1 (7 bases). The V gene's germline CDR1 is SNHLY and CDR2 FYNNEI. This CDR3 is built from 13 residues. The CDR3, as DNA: TGTGCGAGCAGGGGGGATACCACCGGGGAGCTGTTTTTT. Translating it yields CASRGDTTGELFF.

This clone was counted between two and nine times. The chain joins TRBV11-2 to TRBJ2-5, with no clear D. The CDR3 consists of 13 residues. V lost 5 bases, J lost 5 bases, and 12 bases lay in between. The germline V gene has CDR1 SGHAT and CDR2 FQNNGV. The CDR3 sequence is CASSLDLGETQYF. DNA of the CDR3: TGTGCCAGCAGCCTTGACCTGGGGGAGACCCAGTACTTC.

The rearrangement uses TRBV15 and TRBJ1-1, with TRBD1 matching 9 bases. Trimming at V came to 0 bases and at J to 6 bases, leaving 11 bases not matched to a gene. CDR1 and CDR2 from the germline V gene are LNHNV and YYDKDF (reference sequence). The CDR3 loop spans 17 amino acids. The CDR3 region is CATSRDRGQGLWAEAFF. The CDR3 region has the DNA TGTGCCACCAGCAGAGATAGGGGACAGGGACTGTGGGCTGAAGCTTTCTTT.

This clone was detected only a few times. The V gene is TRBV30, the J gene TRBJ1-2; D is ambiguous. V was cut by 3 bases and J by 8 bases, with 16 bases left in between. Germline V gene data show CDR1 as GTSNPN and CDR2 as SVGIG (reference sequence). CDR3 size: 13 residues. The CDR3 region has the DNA TGTGCCTGGAGCAAAACCCGAGAAGGCGGCTACACCTTC. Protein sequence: CAWSKTREGGYTF.

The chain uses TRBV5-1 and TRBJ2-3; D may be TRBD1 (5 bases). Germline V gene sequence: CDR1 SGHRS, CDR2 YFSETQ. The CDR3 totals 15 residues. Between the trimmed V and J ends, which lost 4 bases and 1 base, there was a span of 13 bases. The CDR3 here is CASSLSDTRTDTQYF. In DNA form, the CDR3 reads TGCGCCAGCAGCCTCTCGGACACCCGCACAGATACGCAGTATTTT.

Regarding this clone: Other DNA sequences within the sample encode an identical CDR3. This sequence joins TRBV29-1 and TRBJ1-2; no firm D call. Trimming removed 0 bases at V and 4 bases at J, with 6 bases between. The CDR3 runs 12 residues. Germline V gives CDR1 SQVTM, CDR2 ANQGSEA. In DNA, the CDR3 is TGCAGCGTTGAAGACAGGATCTATGGCTACACCTTC. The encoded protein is CSVEDRIYGYTF.

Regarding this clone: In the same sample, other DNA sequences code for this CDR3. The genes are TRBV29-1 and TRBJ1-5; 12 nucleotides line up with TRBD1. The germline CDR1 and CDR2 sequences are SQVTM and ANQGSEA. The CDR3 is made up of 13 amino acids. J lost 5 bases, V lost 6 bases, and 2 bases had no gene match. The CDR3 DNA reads TGCAGCGTGGGACAGGGGGCGGATCAGCCCCAGCATTTT. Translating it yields CSVGQGADQPQHF.

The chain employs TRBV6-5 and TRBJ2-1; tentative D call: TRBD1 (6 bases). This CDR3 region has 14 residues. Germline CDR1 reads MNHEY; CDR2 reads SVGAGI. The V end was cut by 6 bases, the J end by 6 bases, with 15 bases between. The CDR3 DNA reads TGTGCCAGCAGGGGGACCGGGACAATCAATGAGCAGTTCTTC. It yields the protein CASRGTGTINEQFF.

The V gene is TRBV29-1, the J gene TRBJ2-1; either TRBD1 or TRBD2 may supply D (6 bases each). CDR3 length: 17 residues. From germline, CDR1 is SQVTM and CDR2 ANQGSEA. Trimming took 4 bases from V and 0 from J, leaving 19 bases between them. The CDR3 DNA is TGCAGCGTTGTCCCCCGGGGGCCGAAGAGCTCCTACAATGAGCAGTTCTTC. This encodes CSVVPRGPKSSYNEQFF.

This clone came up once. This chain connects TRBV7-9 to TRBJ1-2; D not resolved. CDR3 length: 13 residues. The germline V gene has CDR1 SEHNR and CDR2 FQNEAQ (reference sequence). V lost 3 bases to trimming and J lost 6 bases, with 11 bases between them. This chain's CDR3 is CASSFVSRDGYTF. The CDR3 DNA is TGTGCCAGCAGCTTCGTTTCGAGGGATGGCTACACCTTC.

The CDR3 bases are TGCAGCGTTGGCCAGCGGGAGACCCAGTACTTC. It codes for CSVGQRETQYF. V gene TRBV29-1 combines with J gene TRBJ2-5; D is perhaps TRBD2 (5 bases). Germline V gene data show CDR1 as SQVTM and CDR2 as ANQGSEA. Deletions cut 4 bases from V and 5 bases from J, with 8 bases between. CDR3 length: 11 amino acids.

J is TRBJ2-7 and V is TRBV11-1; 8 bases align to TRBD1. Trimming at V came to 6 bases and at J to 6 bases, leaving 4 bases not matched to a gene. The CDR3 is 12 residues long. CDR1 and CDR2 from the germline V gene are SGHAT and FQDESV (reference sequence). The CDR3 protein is CASRGGTGEQYF. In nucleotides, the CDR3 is TGTGCCAGCAGAGGCGGGACAGGCGAGCAGTACTTC.

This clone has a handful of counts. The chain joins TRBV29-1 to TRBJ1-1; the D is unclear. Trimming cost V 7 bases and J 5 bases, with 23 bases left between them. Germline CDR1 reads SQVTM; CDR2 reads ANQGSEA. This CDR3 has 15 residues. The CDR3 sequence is CSADSWLRAGTEAFF. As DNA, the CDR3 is TGCAGCGCCGATTCCTGGTTAAGGGCGGGGACTGAAGCTTTCTTT.

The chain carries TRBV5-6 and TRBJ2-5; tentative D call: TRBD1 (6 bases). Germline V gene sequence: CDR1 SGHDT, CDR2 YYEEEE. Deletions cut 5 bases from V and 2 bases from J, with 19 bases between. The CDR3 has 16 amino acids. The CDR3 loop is CASSYGTGTLQETQYF. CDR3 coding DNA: TGTGCCAGCAGTTACGGAACCGGGACACTACAAGAGACCCAGTACTTC.

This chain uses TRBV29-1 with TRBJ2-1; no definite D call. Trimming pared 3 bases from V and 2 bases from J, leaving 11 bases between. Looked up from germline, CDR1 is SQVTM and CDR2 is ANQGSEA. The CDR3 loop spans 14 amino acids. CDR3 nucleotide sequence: TGCAGCGTTGAGTTTGCCGGACCCTACAATGAGCAGTTCTTC. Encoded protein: CSVEFAGPYNEQFF.

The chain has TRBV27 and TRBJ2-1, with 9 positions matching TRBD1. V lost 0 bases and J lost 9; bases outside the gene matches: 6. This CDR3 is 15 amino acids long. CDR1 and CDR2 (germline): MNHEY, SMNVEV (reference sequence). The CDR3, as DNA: TGTGCCAGCAGTTTATCGGGACAGGGCAACGGTGAGCAGTTCTTC. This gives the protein CASSLSGQGNGEQFF.

CDR3 DNA: TGTGCCTGGTCAACCACCGGGACAAGGCTGTACTTC. Protein product: CAWSTTGTRLYF. This sequence joins TRBV30 and TRBJ2-7, with a tentative D call TRBD1 (6 bases). The ends were cut back, 5 bases at V and 12 bases at J, with 20 bases in the middle. Germline CDR1 and CDR2: GTSNPN and SVGIG (reference sequence). The CDR3 is 12 amino acids. The complete variable domain, with remaining parts taken from reference TRBV30 and TRBJ2-7, reads SQTIHQWPATLVQPVGSPLSLECTVEGTSNPNLYWYRQAAGRGLQLLFYSVGIGQISSEVPQNLSASRPQDRQFILSSKKLLLSDSGFYLCAWSTTGTRLYFGPGTRLTVT.

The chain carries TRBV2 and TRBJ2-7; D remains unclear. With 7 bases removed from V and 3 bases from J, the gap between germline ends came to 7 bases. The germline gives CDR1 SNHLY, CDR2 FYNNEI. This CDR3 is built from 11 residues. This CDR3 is CASTPRYEQYF. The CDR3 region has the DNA TGTGCCAGCACCCCCCGCTACGAGCAGTACTTC.

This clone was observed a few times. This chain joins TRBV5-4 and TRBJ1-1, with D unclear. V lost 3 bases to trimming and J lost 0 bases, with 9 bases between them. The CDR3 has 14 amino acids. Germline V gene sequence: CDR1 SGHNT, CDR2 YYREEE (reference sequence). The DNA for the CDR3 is TGTGCCAGCAGCTCCCCGGTGATGAACACTGAAGCTTTCTTT. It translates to CASSSPVMNTEAFF.

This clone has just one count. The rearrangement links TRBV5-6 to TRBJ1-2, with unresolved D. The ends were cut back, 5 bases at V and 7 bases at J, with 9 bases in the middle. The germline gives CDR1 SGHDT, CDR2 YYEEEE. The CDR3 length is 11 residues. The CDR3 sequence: CASRPNGGYTF. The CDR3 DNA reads TGTGCCAGCAGGCCAAATGGTGGCTACACCTTC.